The 27 T cell receptor beta chains given below trace back to one sample, sequenced in a study of T cells after yellow fever vaccination. TCRdb passed the 5' RACE reads through MiXCR, listing each CDR3 protein once. This table has about 52,000 distinct CDR3 sequences, 6.5% to 8.5% appearing once. The sequencing used CD8+ T cells not binding an NS4B(214-222) dextramer, sorted from PBMCs, collected about 41 days after the first yellow fever vaccination. These TCRs come from a man younger than 35 who received the YFV17D yellow fever vaccine.

The gene calls are TRBV5-1 and TRBJ2-1; 11 positions match TRBD2. The germline CDR1 and CDR2 sequences are SGHRS and YFSETQ. The CDR3 runs to 16 residues. The junction had 3 bases not matched to a gene; V was cut back by 2 bases and J by 2 bases. DNA for the CDR3: TGCGCCAGCAGCTTAGCTAGCGGGGGGACCTACAATGAGCAGTTCTTC. This sequence encodes CASSLASGGTYNEQFF.

This clonotype was detected many times. This sequence joins TRBV5-1 and TRBJ2-7; tentatively, D is TRBD1 or TRBD2 (5 bases each). Germline V gene sequence: CDR1 SGHRS, CDR2 YFSETQ. Trimming stripped 4 bases from V and 0 bases from J, with 14 bases between. The CDR3 spans 15 residues. CDR3 sequence reads: CASSPTPGTSYEQYF. For the CDR3, the DNA is TGCGCCAGCAGCCCAACCCCGGGGACCTCCTACGAGCAGTACTTC.

This clonotype came up many times. The V gene is TRBV20-1, the J gene TRBJ2-5; 10 bases are a match to TRBD1. This CDR3 region has 14 residues. With 6 bases clipped from V and 4 bases from J, the junction kept 8 bases outside the gene matches. Germline CDR1 DFQATT, CDR2 SNEGSKA (reference sequence). The CDR3 loop reads CSADRGRVSETQYF. CDR3 sequence (DNA): TGCAGTGCCGACAGGGGGCGCGTGTCAGAGACCCAGTACTTC.

To note about this clonotype: This could be a read error, since a much larger clone is one nucleotide away. The chain recombines TRBV4-3 with TRBJ2-4; perhaps D is TRBD1 or TRBD2 (5 bases each). The CDR3 sequence is 16 residues long. Germline loops: CDR1 LGHNA, CDR2 YSLEER. Written as DNA, the CDR3 is TGCGCCAGCAGCCAAGAGACAGTTCTAGCCAACAACATTCAGTACTTC. Amino acids: CASSQETVLANNIQYF.

This clonotype was counted ten times or more. The chain recombines TRBV29-1 with TRBJ2-3; TRBD2 matches 13 bases. Per germline, CDR1 SQVTM and CDR2 ANQGSEA. The CDR3 spans 17 residues. The J segment lost 2 bases and the V segment lost 1 base, leaving 6 bases of the junction unmatched. CDR3 sequence: CSVEGIGTSGDTDTQYF. The CDR3 bases are TGCAGCGTTGAAGGCATTGGGACTAGCGGGGACACAGATACGCAGTATTTT.

This clonotype was seen only a few times. The chain uses TRBV7-4 and TRBJ1-4; no definite D call. Trimming took 5 bases from V and 3 from J, leaving 19 bases between them. Germline lookup yields CDR1 SGHVT and CDR2 SQSDAQ. This CDR3 has 17 amino acids. CDR3 sequence reads: CASSPVGEGQPNEKLFF. CDR3 coding DNA: TGTGCCAGCAGCCCGGTAGGAGAGGGCCAGCCTAATGAAAAACTGTTTTTT. The full variable domain, with the rest looked up from reference TRBV7-4 and TRBJ1-4, is GAGVSQSPRYKVAKRGRDVALRCDSISGHVTLYWYRQTLGQGSEVLTYSQSDAQRDKSGRPSGRFSAERPERSVSTLKIQRTEQGDSAVYLCASSPVGEGQPNEKLFFGSGTQLSVL.

The table lists this clonotype with a few counts. This chain uses TRBV24-1 with TRBJ2-7; D tentatively fits TRBD1 or TRBD2 (5 bases each). The CDR3 contains 14 residues. V was pared by 4 bases and J by 2 bases, with 11 bases between. Looked up from germline, CDR1 is KGHDR and CDR2 is SFDVKD. The CDR3 coding sequence is TGTGCCACCAGTGAAACGGGACGGGCCTACGAGCAGTACGTC. Its translation is CATSETGRAYEQYV.

This clonotype was picked up many times. V and J are TRBV7-6 and TRBJ2-7, with TRBD2 matching 8 bases. V lost 5 bases, J lost 5 bases, and 5 bases stayed unmatched. CDR1 is SGHVS and CDR2 is FNYEAQ in the germline V gene. The CDR3 contains 13 residues. The chain's CDR3 is CASSPGLADEQYV. The CDR3 DNA follows: TGTGCCAGCAGCCCTGGACTAGCAGACGAGCAGTACGTC.

This clonotype was seen repeatedly, ten times or more. The rearrangement links TRBV3-1 to TRBJ2-3; no reliable D call. This CDR3 comprises 15 residues. Germline CDR1 reads LGHDT; CDR2 reads YNNKEL (reference sequence). V was trimmed by 3 bases and J by 0 bases, leaving 10 bases between them. CDR3 loop: CASSQPGQSTDTQYF. The CDR3 DNA reads TGTGCCAGCAGCCAGCCAGGCCAGAGCACAGATACGCAGTATTTT.

This clonotype was counted at least ten times. The chain uses TRBV4-1 and TRBJ2-7; no definite D call. With 0 bases removed from V and 5 bases from J, the gap between germline ends came to 8 bases. Germline CDR1 reads MGHRA; CDR2 reads YSYEKL. The CDR3 is 13 amino acids. The CDR3 DNA sequence: TGCGCCAGCAGCCAAGAAATAAGGGACGAGCAGTACGTC. Translated: CASSQEIRDEQYV.

The CDR3 coding sequence is TGTGCCAGCAGTTTAGGGAGGGACAGCCATGAGACCCAGTACTTC. It translates to CASSLGRDSHETQYF. The rearrangement uses TRBV28 and TRBJ2-5; the D call may be TRBD1 or TRBD2 (7 bases each). This CDR3 spans 15 amino acids. Trimming took 2 bases from V and 5 from J, leaving 15 bases between them. CDR1 and CDR2 from the germline V gene are MDHEN and SYDVKM.

The chain couples TRBV4-1 to TRBJ2-5, with D perhaps TRBD1 (6 bases). The CDR3 consists of 16 residues. CDR1 is MGHRA, CDR2 YSYEKL, per germline. The V end was cut by 4 bases, the J end by 5 bases, with 20 bases between. The CDR3 is CASSPRGGYEAETQYF. In DNA form, the CDR3 reads TGCGCCAGCAGCCCCCGAGGGGGATATGAGGCGGAGACCCAGTACTTC.

This clonotype came up many times. The rearrangement links TRBV6-2 or TRBV6-3 to TRBJ1-2; 7 positions agree with TRBD1. This CDR3 contains 14 residues. Germline lookup yields CDR1 MNHEY and CDR2 SVGEGT. Unmatched junction bases numbered 4, after V lost 4 bases and J lost 2 bases. The CDR3 loop is CASSFGTANYGYTF. CDR3 DNA: TGTGCCAGCAGTTTCGGGACAGCCAACTATGGCTACACCTTC.

This sequence joins TRBV30 and TRBJ2-3, with 11 nucleotides matching TRBD2. CDR1 is GTSNPN and CDR2 is SVGIG in the germline V gene (reference sequence). V lost 0 bases to trimming and J lost 5 bases; unmatched junction nucleotides: 7. CDR3 size: 16 residues. The CDR3: CAWSVGVAGGRDTQYF. DNA of the CDR3: TGTGCCTGGAGTGTAGGTGTAGCGGGGGGGAGAGATACGCAGTATTTT.

The rearrangement uses TRBV10-1 and TRBJ1-1; D not certain. The CDR3 sequence is 12 residues long. V lost 9 bases, J lost 4 bases, and 12 bases lay in between. Per germline, CDR1 WNHNN and CDR2 SYGVQD (reference sequence). This chain's CDR3 is CASSNRGTEAFF. The CDR3 nucleotides are TGCGCCAGTTCAAACCGTGGCACTGAAGCTTTCTTT.

This clonotype was counted a few times. The chain carries TRBV7-8 and TRBJ1-5; possible D gene TRBD1, 6 bases. CDR1 and CDR2 (germline): SGHVS, FQNEAQ. The CDR3 runs to 16 residues. The germline V and J ends were trimmed by 2 bases and 3 bases, with 14 bases remaining between them. CDR3 bases: TGTGCCAGCAGCTTAAAGGGGGGCAGATACAATCAGCCCCAGCATTTT. Protein sequence: CASSLKGGRYNQPQHF.

Concerning this clonotype itself: At one of its ends the junction is not consistent with the germline gene, which may arise from a read error. The V and J genes are TRBV4-2 and TRBJ2-3; 7 bases line up with TRBD2. CDR3 length equals 16 residues. Germline CDR1 LGHNA, CDR2 YNFKEQ. Here the CDR3 DNA reads TGTGTCAGCAGCCAAAGAGGTGGGACTAACACAGATACGCAGTATTTT. Translation: CVSSQRGGTNTDTQYF.

The sample holds a few counts of this clonotype. The chain combines TRBV27 with TRBJ2-3; perhaps TRBD1 as D (6 bases). This CDR3 region has 18 residues. Between the trimmed V and J ends, which lost 7 bases and 0 bases, there was a span of 23 bases. Germline CDR1 MNHEY, CDR2 SMNVEV (reference sequence). The CDR3 DNA reads as TGTGCCAGCAAGACCACAAGGGGGATTACCTCTAGCACAGATACGCAGTATTTT. Translation: CASKTTRGITSSTDTQYF.

This clonotype was seen repeatedly, ten times or more. The CDR3 coding sequence is TGTGCCAGCAGCGTAGCGGGGGGGCGCAATGAGCAGTTCTTC. It translates to CASSVAGGRNEQFF. The chain recombines TRBV6-2 or TRBV6-3 with TRBJ2-1; 11 nucleotides agree with TRBD2. The CDR3 loop spans 14 amino acids. The J segment lost 6 bases and the V segment lost 6 bases, leaving 4 bases of the junction unmatched. The germline V gene has CDR1 MNHEY and CDR2 SVGEGT.

The chain couples TRBV30 to TRBJ1-1, with D perhaps matching TRBD1 (5 bases). CDR1 GTSNPN and CDR2 SVGIG come from the germline V gene (reference sequence). The CDR3 loop spans 10 amino acids. Trimming shortened V by 5 bases and J by 7 bases, and 8 bases separated the two germline ends. CDR3 sequence (DNA): TGTGCCTGGGGGAGGGGTGAAGCTTTCTTT. Translating gives CAWGRGEAFF.

The chain uses TRBV3-1 and TRBJ2-7; TRBD2 matches at 8 bases. Germline V gives CDR1 LGHDT, CDR2 YNNKEL (reference sequence). This CDR3 has 18 residues. The V gene end was trimmed by 0 bases and the J gene end by 3 bases; junction bases not matched to a gene: 13. The CDR3 nucleotides read TGTGCCAGCAGCCAAGAAGGTCTCTCCAGCGGGGGTAGCTACGAGCAGTACTTC. Translating it yields CASSQEGLSSGGSYEQYF.

The rearrangement joins TRBV3-1 to TRBJ2-1; D remains ambiguous. This CDR3 has 13 amino acids. Germline V lookup: CDR1 LGHDT, CDR2 YNNKEL (reference sequence). Trimming shortened V by 0 bases and J by 9 bases, and 9 bases separated the two germline ends. CDR3 region: CASSQDPIPEQFF. CDR3 DNA sequence: TGTGCCAGCAGCCAAGATCCCATTCCTGAGCAGTTCTTC.

This clonotype was recorded a few times. J is TRBJ1-6 and V is TRBV6-5; 8 nucleotides line up with TRBD1. From germline, CDR1 is MNHEY and CDR2 SVGAGI. The CDR3 has 14 residues. The J segment lost 10 bases and the V segment lost 2 bases, leaving 4 bases of the junction unmatched. The CDR3 sequence: CASSYAQGVSPLHF. CDR3 DNA: TGTGCCAGCAGTTACGCACAGGGGGTCTCACCCCTCCACTTT.

This clonotype was counted at least ten times. J is TRBJ2-1 and V is TRBV6-1, with D hard to call. Between the trimmed V and J ends, which lost 2 bases and 12 bases, there was a span of 14 bases. The length of the CDR3 is 13 residues. From germline, CDR1 is MNHNS and CDR2 SASEGT. The CDR3 is CASSERATVGQFF. For the CDR3, the DNA is TGTGCCAGCAGTGAAAGGGCTACCGTTGGGCAGTTCTTC.

This clonotype was seen many times. The rearrangement links TRBV12-3 or TRBV12-4 to TRBJ2-2; 12 bases agree with TRBD1. With V trimmed by 5 bases and J by 0 bases, 4 bases remained unmatched. The CDR3 loop spans 17 amino acids. The CDR3 loop reads CASSPGTGGSNTGELFF. Written as DNA, the CDR3 is TGTGCCAGCAGTCCGGGGACAGGGGGCTCGAACACCGGGGAGCTGTTTTTT.

Ten or more counts support this clonotype. V and J are TRBV4-1 and TRBJ1-1; the D gene is possibly TRBD1 (6 bases). The CDR3 contains 17 residues. Per the germline V gene, CDR1 is MGHRA and CDR2 is YSYEKL. Trimming removed 0 bases at V and 4 bases at J, with 18 bases between. The chain's CDR3 is CASSQDGLPRGGTEAFF. CDR3 nucleotides: TGCGCCAGCAGCCAAGATGGGCTACCCAGGGGAGGCACTGAAGCTTTCTTT.

This clonotype came up a few times. V and J are TRBV9 and TRBJ1-2; 9 nucleotides match TRBD1. This CDR3 region has 15 residues. The germline CDR1 and CDR2 sequences are SGDLS and YYNGEE. V trimming: 0 bases; J trimming: 5 bases; junction bases outside the gene matches: 5. CDR3 residues: CASSVDRTGAYGYTF. The CDR3 DNA is TGTGCCAGCAGCGTAGATCGGACAGGGGCTTATGGCTACACCTTC.